This T cell receptor (beta chain) stems from a study of T cell clonotyping in hematopoietic cell transplantation. On the study more broadly: Pretransplant recipient samples were taken after cytoreduction. Study-wide results and limits: Recipient TCR diversity dropped after transplant; expanded clonotypes rose from day 30 to 180.

Data came from immunoSEQ multiplex PCR; TCRdb stores just in-frame clones and leaves some out. The sample gives roughly 9,000 clones, approximately 84% of which show up once; 27% is in the top ten. Concerning this clone itself: Its antigen is not known.

As for time point: recipient sample about 28 days before transplant, after cytoreduction. V gave up 5 bases and J gave up 7 bases; unmatched junction bases: 9. The CDR3 loop spans 15 amino acids. Germline V gene data show CDR1 as SGHTA and CDR2 as FQGTGA. The V and J genes are TRBV7-3 and TRBJ2-1; the match to TRBD1 covers 9 bases. The input for sequencing was peripheral blood mononuclear cells, taken before stem cell transplant. This sequence originates from a woman between 55 and 75 years old with acute myeloid leukemia. Some clones in this sample may be carry-over from other donors' samples. The chain's CDR3 is CASSLPGQGVNEQFF. DNA for the CDR3: TGTGCCAGCAGCCTTCCGGGACAGGGAGTAAATGAGCAGTTCTTC.